These T cell receptor beta chains were read from a single sample in a study of T cells in Graves' hyperthyroidism and ophthalmopathy. TCRdb used MiXCR to reprocess the multiplex PCR reads, holding one entry per CDR3 protein. The sample records 700,000 to 950,000 distinct CDR3 sequences, about 35% being singletons. The sequenced material came from blood. The receptor set was obtained from a woman between 40 and 50 years old with Graves' hyperthyroidism. CDR3s include the opening cysteine and the closing phenylalanine or tryptophan. Fields, in order: V gene, clone size, D gene, CDR3 length, J gene, CDR3 DNA, CDR3 protein. A D gene is named only where the DNA matches it firmly. Size values are once, few and many counts, or a class for expanded clones, and some rows have none.

v_gene: TRBV25-1
abundance: .
d_gene: .
len: 16
j_gene: TRBJ2-7
CDR3nt: TGTGCCAGCAGCTCCTTTGGGGGGAGGTGGTCCTACGAGCAGTACTTC
CDR3aa: CASSSFGGRWSYEQYF

v_gene: TRBV4-1
abundance: many
d_gene: .
len: 13
j_gene: TRBJ2-7
CDR3nt: TGCGCCAGCAGCCAAGTGGCGGTCCCCCGGCAGTACTTC
CDR3aa: CASSQVAVPRQYF

v_gene: TRBV10-1
abundance: many
d_gene: .
len: 13
j_gene: TRBJ2-7
CDR3nt: TGCGCCTCTTCTACAGGGATCCCCTACGAGCAGTACTTC
CDR3aa: CASSTGIPYEQYF

v_gene: TRBV5-4
abundance: few
d_gene: TRBD1
len: 15
j_gene: TRBJ2-7
CDR3nt: TGTGCCAGCAGCGCGGACAGGGGAATATTCTACGAGCAGTACTTC
CDR3aa: CASSADRGIFYEQYF

v_gene: TRBV12-3/TRBV12-4
abundance: many
d_gene: TRBD1
len: 15
j_gene: TRBJ2-7
CDR3nt: TGTGCCAGCAGTTTACGGACAGGGGAGAGTCACGAGCAGTACTTC
CDR3aa: CASSLRTGESHEQYF

v_gene: TRBV10-2
abundance: .
d_gene: .
len: 16
j_gene: TRBJ1-1
CDR3nt: TGTGCCGCAGCATCGGGGGATCTCGATTTTCGCACTGAAGCTTTCTTT
CDR3aa: CAAASGDLDFRTEAFF

v_gene: TRBV10-3
abundance: many
d_gene: TRBD1
len: 16
j_gene: TRBJ1-4
CDR3nt: TGTGCCATCAGTGCCAACCCGGGACAGGGGAAGGAAAAACTGTTTTTT
CDR3aa: CAISANPGQGKEKLFF

v_gene: TRBV7-9
abundance: many
d_gene: .
len: 14
j_gene: TRBJ2-2
CDR3nt: TGTGCCAGCAGCTCCCCCGACGGCACCGGGGAGCTGTTTTTT
CDR3aa: CASSSPDGTGELFF

v_gene: TRBV15
abundance: many
d_gene: TRBD2
len: 15
j_gene: TRBJ2-2
CDR3nt: TGTGCCACCAGCACCCGTAGCGGGGACACCGGGGAGCTGTTTTTT
CDR3aa: CATSTRSGDTGELFF

v_gene: TRBV20-1
abundance: .
d_gene: TRBD1
len: 14
j_gene: TRBJ1-2
CDR3nt: TGCAGTGCTAGTAGACAGGGAACTAACTATGGCTACACCTTC
CDR3aa: CSASRQGTNYGYTF

v_gene: TRBV7-9
abundance: many
d_gene: .
len: 18
j_gene: TRBJ2-2
CDR3nt: TGTGCCAGCAGCTTAGGCCCAGGACCCCTTCTTAACACCGGGGAGCTGTTTTTT
CDR3aa: CASSLGPGPLLNTGELFF

v_gene: TRBV14
abundance: .
d_gene: TRBD2
len: 17
j_gene: TRBJ2-5
CDR3nt: TGTGCCAGCAGCCAAGATTGGCTAGCGGGAGGGTCTGAGACCCAGTACTTC
CDR3aa: CASSQDWLAGGSETQYF

v_gene: TRBV12-3/TRBV12-4
abundance: .
d_gene: .
len: 16
j_gene: TRBJ2-7
CDR3nt: TGTGCCAGCAGTTACTCTTTCGGGGCAGGTCCCTACGAGCAGTACTTC
CDR3aa: CASSYSFGAGPYEQYF

v_gene: TRBV5-1
abundance: many
d_gene: TRBD1
len: 13
j_gene: TRBJ1-5
CDR3nt: TGCGCCAGCAGCCTGGGACAGGGACAAGGCCAGCATTTT
CDR3aa: CASSLGQGQGQHF

v_gene: TRBV11-2
abundance: .
d_gene: TRBD1
len: 16
j_gene: TRBJ1-6
CDR3nt: TGTGCCTGGAAATATTTACAGGGGGAGAATAATTCACCCCTCCACTTT
CDR3aa: CAWKYLQGENNSPLHF

v_gene: TRBV11-2
abundance: .
d_gene: .
len: 15
j_gene: TRBJ1-4
CDR3nt: TGTGCCAGCAGCTTAGGATTTAGCTTCGGAGAAAAACTGTTTTTT
CDR3aa: CASSLGFSFGEKLFF

v_gene: TRBV20-1
abundance: many
d_gene: .
len: 13
j_gene: TRBJ1-5
CDR3nt: TGCAGTGCTAGAGGTATAAACAATCAGCCCCAGCATTTT
CDR3aa: CSARGINNQPQHF

v_gene: TRBV12-3/TRBV12-4
abundance: .
d_gene: TRBD1
len: 14
j_gene: TRBJ1-3
CDR3nt: TGTGCCAGCGGGGACAGGGTCTCTGGAAACACCATATATTTT
CDR3aa: CASGDRVSGNTIYF

v_gene: TRBV6-6
abundance: many
d_gene: TRBD1
len: 14
j_gene: TRBJ1-6
CDR3nt: TGTGCCAGCAGTTACGGGACAGAGAATTCACCCCTCCACTTT
CDR3aa: CASSYGTENSPLHF

v_gene: TRBV10-3
abundance: many
d_gene: .
len: 13
j_gene: TRBJ1-3
CDR3nt: TGTGCCATCAGTGAAAACATTGGAAACACCATATATTTT
CDR3aa: CAISENIGNTIYF

v_gene: TRBV6-4
abundance: few
d_gene: .
len: 15
j_gene: TRBJ1-5
CDR3nt: TGTGCCAGCAGTGACACAGGGAGCCCAAATCAGCCCCAGCATTTT
CDR3aa: CASSDTGSPNQPQHF

v_gene: TRBV28
abundance: .
d_gene: .
len: 11
j_gene: TRBJ1-2
CDR3nt: TGTGCCAGCCAGATCAACTATGGCTACACCTTC
CDR3aa: CASQINYGYTF

v_gene: TRBV20-1
abundance: .
d_gene: TRBD1
len: 14
j_gene: TRBJ1-5
CDR3nt: TGCAGTGCCCTGGGACAGCTCCCTTATCAGCCCCAGCATTTT
CDR3aa: CSALGQLPYQPQHF

v_gene: TRBV24-1
abundance: many
d_gene: TRBD1
len: 19
j_gene: TRBJ1-1
CDR3nt: TGTGCCACCAGTGATATGGGCCGGGACAGGGGGCTGGTGAACACTGAAGCTTTCTTT
CDR3aa: CATSDMGRDRGLVNTEAFF

v_gene: TRBV11-1
abundance: .
d_gene: TRBD2
len: 16
j_gene: TRBJ2-7
CDR3nt: TGTGCCAGCAGCTTAGCGGAGAGCGGGGGCCAAAATGAGCAGTACTTC
CDR3aa: CASSLAESGGQNEQYF

v_gene: TRBV10-3
abundance: .
d_gene: TRBD1
len: 20
j_gene: TRBJ1-5
CDR3nt: TGTGCCATCAGTGAGAAAGTGGACAGGGAGGGGACAGGGACTAATCAGCCCCAGCATTTT
CDR3aa: CAISEKVDREGTGTNQPQHF

v_gene: TRBV7-2
abundance: few
d_gene: .
len: 14
j_gene: TRBJ1-5
CDR3nt: TGTGCCAGCAGCCTAGGACACGCCAATCAGCCCCAGCATTTT
CDR3aa: CASSLGHANQPQHF